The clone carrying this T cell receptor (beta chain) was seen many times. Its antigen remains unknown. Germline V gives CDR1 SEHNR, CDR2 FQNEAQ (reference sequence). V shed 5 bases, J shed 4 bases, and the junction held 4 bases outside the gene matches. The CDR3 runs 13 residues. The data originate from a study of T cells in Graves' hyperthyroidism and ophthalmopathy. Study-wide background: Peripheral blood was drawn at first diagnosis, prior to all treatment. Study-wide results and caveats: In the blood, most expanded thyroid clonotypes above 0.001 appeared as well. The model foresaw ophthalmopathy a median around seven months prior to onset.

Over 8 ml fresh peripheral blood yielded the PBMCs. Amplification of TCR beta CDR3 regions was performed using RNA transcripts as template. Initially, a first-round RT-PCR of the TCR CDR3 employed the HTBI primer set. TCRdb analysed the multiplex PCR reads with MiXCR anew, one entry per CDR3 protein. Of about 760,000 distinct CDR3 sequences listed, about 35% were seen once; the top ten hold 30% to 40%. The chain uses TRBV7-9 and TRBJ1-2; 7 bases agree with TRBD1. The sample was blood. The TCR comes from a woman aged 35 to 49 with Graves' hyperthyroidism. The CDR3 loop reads CASSPTGAYGYTF. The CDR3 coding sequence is TGTGCCAGCAGCCCCACAGGGGCCTATGGCTACACCTTC.